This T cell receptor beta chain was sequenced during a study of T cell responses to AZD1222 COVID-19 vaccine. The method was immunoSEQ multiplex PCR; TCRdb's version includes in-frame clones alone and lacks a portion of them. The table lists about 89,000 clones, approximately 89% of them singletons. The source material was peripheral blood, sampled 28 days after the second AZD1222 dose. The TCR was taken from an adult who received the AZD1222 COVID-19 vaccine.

CDR3: CASSPRQGHGYTF. The CDR3 nucleotides read TGTGCCAGCAGCCCCAGACAGGGGCATGGCTACACCTTC. The rearrangement uses TRBV12-3 or TRBV12-4 and TRBJ1-2; 8 nucleotides match TRBD1. The trim removed 6 bases at V and 6 bases at J, leaving 6 bases unmatched. This CDR3 spans 13 amino acids.